Below, 7 T cell receptor beta chains from the same sample are listed, as sequenced in a study of blood T cell repertoires in COVID-19. The table came from immunoSEQ multiplex PCR; TCRdb's copy has only in-frame clones and leaves some out. The repertoire holds fewer than 300,000 clones, with about 89% as singletons. Sequenced: peripheral blood. The source is a woman aged 25 to 39 with COVID-19, enrolled during active disease.

The V and J genes are TRBV6-5 and TRBJ1-1, with D tentatively TRBD1 (6 bases). The CDR3 spans 15 residues. The ends were cut back, 5 bases at V and 6 bases at J, with 19 bases in the middle. The V gene's germline CDR1 is MNHEY and CDR2 SVGAGI. DNA for the CDR3: TGTGCCAGCAGTCCACCTACAGGGCGGGCGTCTGAAGCTTTCTTT. Amino acid sequence: CASSPPTGRASEAFF.

The chain recombines TRBV28 with TRBJ1-2, with D perhaps matching TRBD1 (5 bases). The V gene lost 5 bases and the J gene lost 7 bases, with 23 bases spanning the gap. Germline V gene data show CDR1 as MDHEN and CDR2 as SYDVKM. This CDR3 is built from 16 residues. Written as DNA, the CDR3 is TGTGCCAGCAGTCGCACTAGAGGTGGGGGGGATCGTGGCTACACCTTC. Its translation is CASSRTRGGGDRGYTF.

The genes are TRBV6-5 and TRBJ1-1, with D uncertain. CDR1 is MNHEY, CDR2 SVGAGI, per germline. This CDR3 region has 11 residues. Deletions cut 8 bases from V and 1 base from J, with 5 bases between. CDR3 sequence reads: CASEGNTEAFF. The CDR3 DNA reads as TGTGCCAGCGAGGGGAACACTGAAGCTTTCTTT.

This chain uses TRBV6-5 with TRBJ1-2; no clear D gene. Per the germline V gene, CDR1 is MNHEY and CDR2 is SVGAGI. CDR3 length: 13 residues. V was pared by 5 bases and J by 4 bases, with 11 bases between. The CDR3 DNA reads TGTGCCAGCAGTAACGGAGACGTCTATGGCTACACCTTC. Its translation: CASSNGDVYGYTF.

The chain couples TRBV4-1 to TRBJ1-2; 8 positions agree with TRBD1. There are 16 residues in the CDR3. Germline CDR1 reads MGHRA; CDR2 reads YSYEKL. Trimming cost V 1 base and J 8 bases; bases outside gene matches: 12. The chain's CDR3 is CASSQVPPQGVWGYTF. CDR3 in DNA: TGCGCCAGCAGCCAAGTACCCCCACAGGGGGTCTGGGGCTACACCTTC.

The chain joins TRBV10-1 to TRBJ2-5, with a weak D call TRBD1 (5 bases). The germline V gene encodes CDR1 WNHNN and CDR2 SYGVQD (reference sequence). V lost 6 bases and J lost 1, with 9 bases in between. The CDR3 is 13 residues long. The CDR3 nucleotides read TGCGCCAGCAGCACAGGAGCCCAAGAGACCCAGTACTTC. Its protein product is CASSTGAQETQYF.

V gene TRBV5-1 combines with J gene TRBJ2-7; TRBD2 matches at 13 bases. The germline V gene encodes CDR1 SGHRS and CDR2 YFSETQ. The V gene end was trimmed by 6 bases and the J gene end by 2 bases; junction bases not matched to a gene: 5. The CDR3 extends over 15 amino acids. The CDR3: CASTSGLAGAYEQYF. The CDR3 DNA is TGCGCCAGCACCTCCGGACTAGCGGGAGCCTACGAGCAGTACTTC.